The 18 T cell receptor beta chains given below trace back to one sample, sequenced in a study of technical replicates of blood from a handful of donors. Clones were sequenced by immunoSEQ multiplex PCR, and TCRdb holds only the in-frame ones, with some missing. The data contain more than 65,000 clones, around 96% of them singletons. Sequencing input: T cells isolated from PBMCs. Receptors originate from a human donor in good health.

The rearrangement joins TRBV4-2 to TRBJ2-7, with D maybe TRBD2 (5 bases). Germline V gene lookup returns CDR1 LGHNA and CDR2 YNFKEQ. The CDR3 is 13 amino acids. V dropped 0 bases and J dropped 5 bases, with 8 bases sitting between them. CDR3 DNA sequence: TGTGCCAGCAGCCAAGACACTAGTAACGAGCAGTACTTC. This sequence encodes CASSQDTSNEQYF.

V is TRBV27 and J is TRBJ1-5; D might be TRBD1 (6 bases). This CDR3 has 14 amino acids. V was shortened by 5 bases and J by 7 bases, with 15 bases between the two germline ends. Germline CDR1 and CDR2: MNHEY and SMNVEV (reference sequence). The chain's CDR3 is CASSPQGGDQPQHF. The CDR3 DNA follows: TGTGCCAGCAGTCCCCAAGGGGGGGACCAGCCCCAGCATTTT.

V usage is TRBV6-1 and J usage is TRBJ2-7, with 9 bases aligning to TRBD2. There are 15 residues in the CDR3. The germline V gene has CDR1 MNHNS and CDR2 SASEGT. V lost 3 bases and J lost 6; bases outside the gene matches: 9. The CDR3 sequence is CASSEVGGLAAEQYF. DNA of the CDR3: TGTGCCAGCAGTGAGGTTGGGGGACTAGCTGCCGAGCAGTACTTC.

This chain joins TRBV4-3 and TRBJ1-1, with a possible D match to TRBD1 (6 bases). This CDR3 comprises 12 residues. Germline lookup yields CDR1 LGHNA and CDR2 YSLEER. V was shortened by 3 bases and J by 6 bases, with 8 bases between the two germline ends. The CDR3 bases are TGCGCCAGCAGCCACAGGGGCGCTGAAGCTTTCTTT. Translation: CASSHRGAEAFF.

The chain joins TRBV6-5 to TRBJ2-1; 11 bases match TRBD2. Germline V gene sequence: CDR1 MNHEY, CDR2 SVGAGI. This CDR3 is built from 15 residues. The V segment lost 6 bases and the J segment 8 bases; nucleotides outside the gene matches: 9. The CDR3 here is CASRRTSGSYHEQFF. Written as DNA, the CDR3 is TGTGCCAGCAGGCGTACTAGCGGGAGTTATCATGAGCAGTTCTTC.

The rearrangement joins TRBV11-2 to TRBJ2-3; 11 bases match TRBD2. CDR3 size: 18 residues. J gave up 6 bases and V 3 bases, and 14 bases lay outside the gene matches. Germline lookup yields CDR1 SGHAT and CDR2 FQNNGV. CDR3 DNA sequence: TGTGCCAGCAGCTTCAGCCTCACGACTAGCGGGACTCGGGATACGCAGTATTTT. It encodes CASSFSLTTSGTRDTQYF.

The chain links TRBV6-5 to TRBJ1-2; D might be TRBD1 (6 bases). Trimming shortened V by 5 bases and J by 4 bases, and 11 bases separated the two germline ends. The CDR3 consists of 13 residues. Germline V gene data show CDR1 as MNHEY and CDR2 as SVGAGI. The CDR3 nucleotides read TGTGCCAGCAGTGCTGAGACAGGCTATGGCTACACCTTC. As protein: CASSAETGYGYTF.

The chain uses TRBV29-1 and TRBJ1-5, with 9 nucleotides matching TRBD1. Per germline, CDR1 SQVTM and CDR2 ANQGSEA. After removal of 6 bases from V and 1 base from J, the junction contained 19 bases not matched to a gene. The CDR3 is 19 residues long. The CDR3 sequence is CSVTTPGQGEVWSNQPQHF. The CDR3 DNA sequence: TGCAGCGTCACGACTCCGGGACAGGGAGAAGTCTGGAGCAATCAGCCCCAGCATTTT. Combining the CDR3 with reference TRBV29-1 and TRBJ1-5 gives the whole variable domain SAVISQKPSRDICQRGTSLTIQCQVDSQVTMMFWYRQQPGQSLTLIATANQGSEATYESGFVIDKFPISRPNLTFSTLTVSNMSPEDSSIYLCSVTTPGQGEVWSNQPQHFGDGTRLSIL.

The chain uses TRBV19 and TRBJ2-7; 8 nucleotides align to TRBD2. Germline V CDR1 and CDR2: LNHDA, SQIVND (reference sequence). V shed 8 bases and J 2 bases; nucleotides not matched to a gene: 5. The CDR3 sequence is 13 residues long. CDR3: CASQGLETYEQYF. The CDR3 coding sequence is TGTGCCAGTCAGGGACTAGAGACCTACGAGCAGTACTTC. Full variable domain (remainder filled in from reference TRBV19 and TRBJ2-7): DGGITQSPKYLFRKEGQNVTLSCEQNLNHDAMYWYRQDPGQGLRLIYYSQIVNDFQKGDIAEGYSVSREKKESFPLTVTSAQKNPTAFYLCASQGLETYEQYFGPGTRLTVT.

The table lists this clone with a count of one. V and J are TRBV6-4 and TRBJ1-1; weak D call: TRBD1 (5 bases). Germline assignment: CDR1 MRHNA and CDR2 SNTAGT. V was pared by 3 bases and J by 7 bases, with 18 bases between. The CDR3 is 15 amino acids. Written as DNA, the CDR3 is TGTGCCAGCAGTGAACCTCGTGGGGGGGACGGTGAAGCTTTCTTT. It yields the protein CASSEPRGGDGEAFF.

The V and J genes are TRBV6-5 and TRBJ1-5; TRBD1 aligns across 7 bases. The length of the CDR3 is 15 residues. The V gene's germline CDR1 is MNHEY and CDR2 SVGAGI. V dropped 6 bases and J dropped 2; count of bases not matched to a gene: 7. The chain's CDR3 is CASRSTQGGNQPQHF. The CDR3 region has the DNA TGTGCCAGCAGATCGACCCAGGGGGGCAATCAGCCCCAGCATTTT.

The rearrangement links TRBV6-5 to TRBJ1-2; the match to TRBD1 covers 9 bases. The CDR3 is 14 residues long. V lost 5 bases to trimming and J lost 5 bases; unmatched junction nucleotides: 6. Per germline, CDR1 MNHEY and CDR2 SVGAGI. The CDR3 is CASSKDRGGYGYTF. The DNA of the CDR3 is TGTGCCAGCAGTAAGGACAGGGGAGGTTATGGCTACACCTTC.

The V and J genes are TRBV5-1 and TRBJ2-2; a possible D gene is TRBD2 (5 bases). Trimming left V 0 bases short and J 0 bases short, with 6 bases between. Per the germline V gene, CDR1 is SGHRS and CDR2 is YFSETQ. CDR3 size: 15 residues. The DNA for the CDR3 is TGCGCCAGCAGCTTGGACGGGACGAACACCGGGGAGCTGTTTTTT. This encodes CASSLDGTNTGELFF.

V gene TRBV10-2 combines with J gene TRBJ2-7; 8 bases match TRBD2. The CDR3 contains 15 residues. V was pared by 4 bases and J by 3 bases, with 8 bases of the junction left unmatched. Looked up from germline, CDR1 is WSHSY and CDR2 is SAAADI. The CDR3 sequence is CASSVGSGIVYEQYF. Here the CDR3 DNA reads TGCGCCAGCAGTGTAGGTAGCGGGATTGTCTACGAGCAGTACTTC.

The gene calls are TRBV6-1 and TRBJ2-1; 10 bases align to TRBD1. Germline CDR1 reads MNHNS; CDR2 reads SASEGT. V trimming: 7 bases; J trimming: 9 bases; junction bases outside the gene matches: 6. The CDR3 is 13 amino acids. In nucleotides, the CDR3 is TGTGCCAGCAACCGACAGGGGGCGCTTGAGCAGTTCTTC. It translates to CASNRQGALEQFF.

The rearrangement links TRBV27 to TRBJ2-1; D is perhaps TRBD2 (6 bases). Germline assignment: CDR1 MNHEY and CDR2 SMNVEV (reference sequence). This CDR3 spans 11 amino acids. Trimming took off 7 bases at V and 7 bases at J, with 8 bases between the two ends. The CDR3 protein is CASMGGNEQFF. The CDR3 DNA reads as TGTGCCAGCATGGGGGGAAATGAGCAGTTCTTC.

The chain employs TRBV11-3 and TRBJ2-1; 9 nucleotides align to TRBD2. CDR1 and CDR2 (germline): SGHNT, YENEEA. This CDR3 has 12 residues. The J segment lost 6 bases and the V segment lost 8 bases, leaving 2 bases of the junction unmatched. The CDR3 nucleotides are TGTGCCAGCCGCGGGGGGGGCAATGAGCAGTTCTTC. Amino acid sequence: CASRGGGNEQFF.

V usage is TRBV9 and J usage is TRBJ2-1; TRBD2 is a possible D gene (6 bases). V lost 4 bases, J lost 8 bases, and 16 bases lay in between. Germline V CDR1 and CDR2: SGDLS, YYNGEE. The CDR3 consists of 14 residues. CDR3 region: CASSPGGALDEQFF. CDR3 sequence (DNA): TGTGCCAGCAGCCCCGGAGGGGCCCTCGATGAGCAGTTCTTC.